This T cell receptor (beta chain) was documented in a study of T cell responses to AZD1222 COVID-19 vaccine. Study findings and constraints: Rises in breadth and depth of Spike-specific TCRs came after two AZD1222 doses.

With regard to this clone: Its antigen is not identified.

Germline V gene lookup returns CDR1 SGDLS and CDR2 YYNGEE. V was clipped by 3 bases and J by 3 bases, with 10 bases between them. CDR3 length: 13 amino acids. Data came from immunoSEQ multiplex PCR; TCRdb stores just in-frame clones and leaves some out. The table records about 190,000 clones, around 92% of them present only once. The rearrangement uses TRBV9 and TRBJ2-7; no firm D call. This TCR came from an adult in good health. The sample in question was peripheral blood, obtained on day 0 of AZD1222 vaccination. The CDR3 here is CASSASNGYEQYF. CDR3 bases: TGTGCCAGCAGCGCGAGTAATGGCTACGAGCAGTACTTC.